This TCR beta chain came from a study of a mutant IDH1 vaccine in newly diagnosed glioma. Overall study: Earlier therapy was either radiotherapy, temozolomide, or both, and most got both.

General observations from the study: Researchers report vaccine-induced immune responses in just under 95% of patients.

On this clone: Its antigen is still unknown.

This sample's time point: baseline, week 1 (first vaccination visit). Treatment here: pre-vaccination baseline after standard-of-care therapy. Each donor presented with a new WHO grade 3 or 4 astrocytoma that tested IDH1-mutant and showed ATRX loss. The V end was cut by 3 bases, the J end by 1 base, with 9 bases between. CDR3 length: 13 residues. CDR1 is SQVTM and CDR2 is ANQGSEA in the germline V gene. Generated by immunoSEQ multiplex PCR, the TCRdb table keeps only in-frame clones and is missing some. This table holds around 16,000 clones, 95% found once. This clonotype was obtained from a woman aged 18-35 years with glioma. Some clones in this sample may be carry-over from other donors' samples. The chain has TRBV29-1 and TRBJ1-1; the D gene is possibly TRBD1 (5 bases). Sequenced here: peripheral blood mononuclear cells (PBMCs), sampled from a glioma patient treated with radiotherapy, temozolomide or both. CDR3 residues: CSVDREGNTEAFF. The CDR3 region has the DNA TGCAGCGTTGACAGGGAGGGGAACACTGAAGCTTTCTTT.